This T cell receptor (beta chain) was profiled in a study of glioma-infiltrating T cells. Study findings and constraints: Gliomas, especially low-grade, showed above-expected tissue-blood divergence; non-neoplastic patients showed below.

Trimming shortened V by 5 bases and J by 3 bases, and 11 bases separated the two germline ends. The CDR3 length is 13 residues. Germline V gene lookup returns CDR1 MNHNS and CDR2 SASEGT. This clonotype came up many times. Its antigen is not known. The iRepertoire nested amplicon-rescue multiplex PCR amplified TCR alpha and beta CDR3s from RNA. TCRdb passed the multiplex PCR reads through MiXCR, listing each CDR3 protein once. The top ten clones hold 5% to 7.5% of a sample with 35,000 to 45,000 distinct CDR3 sequences, approximately 20% of them seen once. The sequence was obtained from a human donor with low-grade glioma or glioblastoma, undergoing nonglioma brain surgery, or in good health (not recorded which). The chain recombines TRBV6-1 with TRBJ2-7; a possible D gene is TRBD2 (5 bases). The sample taken for sequencing was glioma tissue, nonneoplastic brain tissue, or PBMCs (not recorded which). CDR3 sequence (DNA): TGTGCCAGCAGTTCGGAGGACGGCTACGAGCAGTACTTC. Translating it yields CASSSEDGYEQYF.